This T cell receptor beta chain was retrieved from a study of blood T cells in healthy people across ages. Total RNA extracted from each sample amounted to at least 6 micrograms. A J-beta primer mix and a sample-barcoded 5' primer were used in a second PCR of about 7 to 11 cycles. Via MiXCR, TCRdb re-called the 5' RACE reads, giving one row per CDR3 protein. The sample yields 450,000 to 650,000 distinct CDR3 sequences, approximately 25% seen once. Germline-derived CDR1 and CDR2 are MDHEN and SYDVKM. Trimming cost V 4 bases and J 6 bases, with 17 bases left between them. There are 15 residues in the CDR3. This clonotype was counted between two and nine times. This sample also belongs to another study, concerning T cells of mothers and their children.

Sequencing was done on a sample of blood. The sequence came from a boy between 10 and 17 years old in good health. V is TRBV28 and J is TRBJ2-3; possible D gene TRBD1, 6 bases. CDR3 nucleotide sequence: TGTGCCAGCAGTTATAGGGGGTCTTATGGGGATACGCAGTATTTT. Translated: CASSYRGSYGDTQYF.